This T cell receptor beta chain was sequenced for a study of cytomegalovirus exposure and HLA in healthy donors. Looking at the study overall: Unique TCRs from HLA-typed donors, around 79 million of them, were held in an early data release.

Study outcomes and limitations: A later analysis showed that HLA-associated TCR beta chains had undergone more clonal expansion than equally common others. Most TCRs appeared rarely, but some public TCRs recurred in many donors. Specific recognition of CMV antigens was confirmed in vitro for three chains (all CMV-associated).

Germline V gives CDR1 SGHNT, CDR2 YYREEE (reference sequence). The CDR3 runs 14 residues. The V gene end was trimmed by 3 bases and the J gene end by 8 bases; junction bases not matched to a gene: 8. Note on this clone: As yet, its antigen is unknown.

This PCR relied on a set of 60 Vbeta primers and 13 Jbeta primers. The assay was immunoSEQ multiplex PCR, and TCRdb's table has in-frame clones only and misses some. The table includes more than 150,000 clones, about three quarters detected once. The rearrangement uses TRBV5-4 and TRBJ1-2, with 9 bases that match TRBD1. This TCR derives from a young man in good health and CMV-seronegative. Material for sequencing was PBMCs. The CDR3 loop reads CASSSGQGRYGYTF. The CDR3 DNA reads TGTGCCAGCAGCTCTGGACAGGGGCGCTACGGCTACACCTTC.